This T cell receptor beta chain came from a study of PD-L1 blockade in urothelial cancer. Overall study: Samples came from 3 weeks, at the second dose, and 6 weeks into treatment. A median blood sample held roughly 150,000 T cells and 75,000 to 85,000 unique TCRs.

V was pared by 5 bases and J by 5 bases, with 7 bases of the junction left unmatched. The CDR3 runs 15 residues. Germline CDR1 is SGHAT and CDR2 is FQNNGV. Synthetic TCR analog templates were spiked into each PCR. Sequenced by immunoSEQ multiplex PCR; TCRdb stores in-frame clones only, minus some. The sample includes 68,000 or so clones, about four fifths of them seen just once. Time point of the sample: pretreatment peripheral blood. This clone was counted only a few times. Sequenced here: PBMCs, sampled around atezolizumab (anti-PD-L1) treatment. The chain carries TRBV11-2 and TRBJ2-4; 9 bases are shared with TRBD2. This clonotype was sampled from a man between 70 and 80 years old with urothelial cancer. Here the CDR3 reads CASSLRTSVQNIQYF. The CDR3 nucleotides read TGTGCCAGCAGCCTTCGGACTAGCGTCCAAAACATTCAGTACTTC.